This passage covers 27 T cell receptor beta chains from one sample sequenced in a study of T cells in Graves' hyperthyroidism and ophthalmopathy. The CDR3 regions of TCR beta were amplified from RNA transcripts. First-round RT-PCR of the TCR CDR3 relied on the HTBI primer set. TCRdb re-called the multiplex PCR reads through MiXCR, storing one row per CDR3 protein. The sample yields 550,000 to 700,000 distinct CDR3 sequences, roughly 50% seen once. The sample taken for sequencing was peripheral blood or thyroid tissue (not recorded which). The source of these receptors is an adult woman with Graves' disease, either hyperthyroidism or ophthalmopathy (not recorded which).

This clonotype was seen repeatedly, ten times or more. The V gene is TRBV5-4, the J gene TRBJ2-2, with D maybe TRBD1 (6 bases). V was shortened by 1 base and J by 3 bases, with 13 bases between the two germline ends. The CDR3 contains 16 residues. CDR1 and CDR2 from the germline V gene are SGHNT and YYREEE (reference sequence). The CDR3 region is CASSLLSRQDTGELFF. In nucleotides, the CDR3 is TGTGCCAGCAGCTTGTTGTCGCGACAGGACACCGGGGAGCTGTTTTTT.

This clonotype was observed once. The chain combines TRBV19 with TRBJ1-4; unclear D gene. Germline V gene lookup returns CDR1 LNHDA and CDR2 SQIVND (reference sequence). The CDR3 has 17 amino acids. The V gene lost 6 bases and the J gene lost 2 bases, with 19 bases spanning the gap. CDR3: CASRTRELGVTNEKLFF. In DNA, the CDR3 is TGTGCCAGTAGAACCCGGGAACTCGGGGTCACTAATGAAAAACTGTTTTTT.

The rearrangement uses TRBV19 and TRBJ1-1, with D uncertain. Germline assignment: CDR1 LNHDA and CDR2 SQIVND (reference sequence). Trimming cost V 7 bases and J 2 bases, with 23 bases left between them. The CDR3 is made up of 17 amino acids. CDR3 in DNA: TGTGCCAGTACACCACCCCGGGAGGCCTCGTCTAACACTGAAGCTTTCTTT. Translation: CASTPPREASSNTEAFF.

Written as DNA, the CDR3 is TGCAGCGTTGCCAGCAGTGAAGTGGTGGGGGGTACCAACTATGGCTACACCTTC. It codes for CSVASSEVVGGTNYGYTF. The chain employs TRBV29-1 and TRBJ1-2, with D possibly matching TRBD1 (5 bases). The V gene's germline CDR1 is SQVTM and CDR2 ANQGSEA. This CDR3 is 18 amino acids long. Trimming removed 4 bases at V and 2 bases at J, with 26 bases between.

There are a few counts of this clonotype. The rearrangement uses TRBV24-1 and TRBJ2-5; 12 bases are a match to TRBD1. The CDR3 is 15 residues long. With V trimmed by 3 bases and J by 5 bases, 3 bases remained unmatched. CDR1 KGHDR and CDR2 SFDVKD come from the germline V gene. CDR3 coding DNA: TGTGCCACCAGTGATCCCGGGACAGGGGGCGAGACCCAGTACTTC. This encodes CATSDPGTGGETQYF.

Comments on this clonotype: The final CDR3 position lacks the conserved phenylalanine or tryptophan, pointing to a likely read error. No DNA is shown, since the ends of the CDR3 on it are uncertain; the CDR3 is the one TCRdb lists. The chain is built from TRBV15 and TRBJ1-3. Germline V CDR1 and CDR2: LNHNV, YYDKDF (reference sequence). The CDR3 has 9 amino acids, counting both end residues. The chain's CDR3 is CATSTSPNT.

The chain has TRBV7-3 and TRBJ1-2; no clear D. Per germline, CDR1 SGHTA and CDR2 FQGTGA. The CDR3 runs 10 residues. The CDR3 protein is CAQTEAGYTF. The DNA for the CDR3 is TGTGCTCAGACGGAGGCTGGCTACACCTTC.

The chain employs TRBV15 and TRBJ2-7; D might be TRBD1 (5 bases). The CDR3 length is 14 residues. V shed 3 bases and J shed 4 bases, with 13 bases lying between them. Germline V gene lookup returns CDR1 LNHNV and CDR2 YYDKDF (reference sequence). Here the CDR3 DNA reads TGTGCCACCAGCAGTTTAAGGACACCTTACGAGCAGTACTTC. Translation gives CATSSLRTPYEQYF.

The V call is TRBV7-8, the J call TRBJ1-5; no reliable D call. CDR1 SGHVS and CDR2 FQNEAQ come from the germline V gene. V was shortened by 1 base and J by 11 bases, with 12 bases between the two germline ends. The CDR3 length is 13 residues. CDR3 coding DNA: TGTGCCAGCAGCTTAGGAGGGTTAGAGACCCAGCATTTT. Protein sequence: CASSLGGLETQHF.

The CDR3 protein is CATASNRKSAYEQYF. CDR3 nucleotide sequence: TGTGCCACCGCATCGAACAGAAAAAGTGCCTACGAGCAGTACTTC. The chain has TRBV6-5 and TRBJ2-7, with D unresolved. There are 15 residues in the CDR3. V was pared by 10 bases and J by 2 bases, with 21 bases between. The germline CDR1 and CDR2 sequences are MNHEY and SVGAGI.

This clonotype was seen at least ten times. This sequence joins TRBV20-1 and TRBJ1-2, with 7 bases aligning to TRBD1. CDR1 is DFQATT and CDR2 is SNEGSKA in the germline V gene (reference sequence). V dropped 7 bases and J dropped 2; count of bases not matched to a gene: 7. CDR3 length: 13 amino acids. This CDR3 reads CSVHGQANYGYTF. CDR3 nucleotides: TGCAGTGTCCACGGACAGGCGAACTATGGCTACACCTTC.

The sample holds a few counts of this clonotype. The chain combines TRBV29-1 with TRBJ2-7; the D is unclear. The CDR3 extends over 12 amino acids. Trimming cost V 5 bases and J 2 bases, with 10 bases left between them. CDR1 and CDR2 (germline): SQVTM, ANQGSEA. The CDR3 DNA is TGCAGCGTTTTGCAAGGTCCCTACGAGCAGTACTTC. It is translated as CSVLQGPYEQYF.

The chain employs TRBV12-3 or TRBV12-4 and TRBJ2-6; TRBD2 matches at 10 bases. The CDR3 runs 18 residues. V lost 6 bases and J lost 2; bases outside the gene matches: 10. The CDR3 is CASRQTGAGGPGANVLTF. The CDR3 region has the DNA TGTGCCAGCAGGCAGACAGGAGCGGGAGGGCCTGGGGCCAACGTCCTGACTTTC.

At least ten counts were recorded for this clonotype. The chain couples TRBV7-9 to TRBJ2-5, with 7 bases aligning to TRBD2. V shed 7 bases, J shed 3 bases, and the junction held 2 bases outside the gene matches. Germline CDR1 reads SEHNR; CDR2 reads FQNEAQ (reference sequence). The CDR3 spans 12 residues. The CDR3 DNA follows: TGTGCCAGCACCCGGGGGGAAGAGACCCAGTACTTC. Translated: CASTRGEETQYF. Using reference TRBV7-9 and TRBJ2-5 for the parts outside the CDR3, the full variable domain is DTGVSQNPRHKITKRGQNVTFRCDPISEHNRLYWYRQTLGQGPEFLTYFQNEAQLEKSRLLSDRFSAERPKGSFSTLEIQRTEQGDSAMYLCASTRGEETQYFGPGTRLLVL.

Here the CDR3 DNA reads TGTGCCAGTCTTGGACGTTCGGCTTTCTTT. Its protein product is CASLGRSAFF. The V gene is TRBV19, the J gene TRBJ1-1; D unresolved. CDR1 and CDR2 from the germline V gene are LNHDA and SQIVND (reference sequence). V lost 8 bases and J 11 bases, leaving 12 bases between the germline ends. The length of the CDR3 is 10 residues. Combining the CDR3 with reference TRBV19 and TRBJ1-1 gives the whole variable domain DGGITQSPKYLFRKEGQNVTLSCEQNLNHDAMYWYRQDPGQGLRLIYYSQIVNDFQKGDIAEGYSVSREKKESFPLTVTSAQKNPTAFYLCASLGRSAFFGQGTRLTVV.

In this sample, this clonotype turned up many times. J is TRBJ2-7 and V is TRBV20-1, with D perhaps matching TRBD2 (6 bases). Germline V gene data show CDR1 as DFQATT and CDR2 as SNEGSKA (reference sequence). The CDR3 totals 12 residues. Trimming pared 3 bases from V and 7 bases from J, leaving 13 bases between. CDR3 sequence: CSASLSGREQYF. Written as DNA, the CDR3 is TGCAGTGCTAGTTTGTCAGGGAGGGAGCAGTACTTC.

V and J are TRBV7-3 and TRBJ2-5; tentative D call: TRBD2 (6 bases). The germline CDR1 and CDR2 sequences are SGHTA and FQGTGA. Deletions cut 5 bases from V and 7 bases from J, with 20 bases between. The CDR3 sequence is 15 residues long. DNA of the CDR3: TGTGCCAGCAGCCCACGGGGGTGGGGTGAGGGGACCCAGTACTTC. This encodes CASSPRGWGEGTQYF.

The rearrangement uses TRBV5-1 and TRBJ1-1; D may be TRBD1 (5 bases). This CDR3 region has 13 residues. Trimming removed 0 bases from V and 5 bases from J, with 8 bases in between. Germline V gene sequence: CDR1 SGHRS, CDR2 YFSETQ. The CDR3 DNA sequence: TGCGCCAGCAGCTTGGTTGGGACGACTGAAGCTTTCTTT. It specifies CASSLVGTTEAFF.

This sequence joins TRBV19 and TRBJ2-2, with D perhaps TRBD1 (6 bases). The CDR3 runs to 12 residues. Germline CDR1 reads LNHDA; CDR2 reads SQIVND (reference sequence). Trimming removed 7 bases at V and 8 bases at J, with 11 bases between. The CDR3 spells CASTMGTGELFF. The CDR3 DNA reads TGTGCCAGTACCATGGGGACAGGGGAGCTGTTTTTT. Together with reference TRBV19 and TRBJ2-2, the CDR3 gives the full variable domain: DGGITQSPKYLFRKEGQNVTLSCEQNLNHDAMYWYRQDPGQGLRLIYYSQIVNDFQKGDIAEGYSVSREKKESFPLTVTSAQKNPTAFYLCASTMGTGELFFGEGSRLTVL.

The genes are TRBV4-3 and TRBJ2-7, with 8 bases lining up with TRBD2. CDR3 length: 19 residues. The germline gives CDR1 LGHNA, CDR2 YSLEER. With V trimmed by 0 bases and J by 5 bases, 18 bases remained unmatched. The CDR3 loop is CASSQDEGRSGRVTHEQYF. The CDR3 DNA is TGCGCCAGCAGCCAAGATGAGGGAAGAAGCGGGAGAGTTACCCACGAGCAGTACTTC.

This clonotype was seen repeatedly, ten times or more. The chain recombines TRBV7-9 with TRBJ1-2; 9 nucleotides match TRBD1. This CDR3 is built from 14 residues. Germline assignment: CDR1 SEHNR and CDR2 FQNEAQ (reference sequence). V was clipped by 3 bases and J by 7 bases; unmatched bases: 6. Here the CDR3 DNA reads TGTGCCAGCAGCTTGTGGACAGGGGATGGTGGCTACACCTTC. Translated, it gives CASSLWTGDGGYTF.

The V and J genes are TRBV7-2 and TRBJ1-5; the D is unclear. The CDR3 has 15 amino acids. Between the trimmed V and J ends, which lost 4 bases and 6 bases, there was a span of 16 bases. Germline CDR1 and CDR2: SGHTA and FQGNSA. The CDR3 region has the DNA TGTGCCAGCAGCTCGGCGTCCTCCTCGGGTCAGCCCCAGCATTTT. It yields the protein CASSSASSSGQPQHF.

This clonotype came up a few times. This chain links TRBV10-3 with TRBJ2-2; D may be TRBD1 (6 bases). The length of the CDR3 is 14 residues. Germline V lookup: CDR1 ENHRY, CDR2 SYGVKD. V was pared by 3 bases and J by 4 bases, with 9 bases between. The CDR3, as DNA: TGTGCCATCAGTGACCAGGGGCCCACCGGGGAGCTGTTTTTT. It specifies CAISDQGPTGELFF.

This clonotype was seen many times. This chain uses TRBV12-3 or TRBV12-4 with TRBJ2-7; the D is unclear. This CDR3 contains 12 residues. V was pared by 5 bases and J by 4 bases, with 9 bases between. CDR3 in amino acids: CASSLLRYEQYF. The CDR3 DNA reads TGTGCCAGCAGTCTGCTTAGGTACGAGCAGTACTTC.

At least ten counts were recorded for this clonotype. This rearrangement joins TRBV20-1 to TRBJ1-6; TRBD1 is a possible D gene (6 bases). The length of the CDR3 is 13 residues. The germline V and J ends were trimmed by 6 bases and 7 bases, with 13 bases remaining between them. Germline V lookup: CDR1 DFQATT, CDR2 SNEGSKA (reference sequence). CDR3 DNA: TGCAGTGCGGGAAGGCAGGGGAATTCACCCCTCCACTTT. It translates to CSAGRQGNSPLHF.

On this clonotype: A single base separates this from a much larger clone, so it may be a read error. This sequence joins TRBV12-3 or TRBV12-4 and TRBJ2-7; 10 bases match TRBD2. This CDR3 region has 15 residues. The CDR3 loop reads CASSLKTSGSCEQYF. The CDR3 nucleotides are TGTGCCAGCAGTTTAAAGACTAGCGGGTCCTGCGAGCAGTACTTC.

This clonotype was observed at least ten times. The gene calls are TRBV7-9 and TRBJ2-2, with D unclear. CDR1 and CDR2 from the germline V gene are SEHNR and FQNEAQ (reference sequence). Trimming removed 5 bases at V and 8 bases at J, with 21 bases between. This CDR3 is built from 16 residues. CDR3 sequence reads: CASSTYTASELGELFF. The CDR3 nucleotides read TGTGCCAGCAGCACCTACACCGCGTCCGAGTTAGGGGAGCTGTTTTTT.